These T cell receptor beta chains were read from a single sample in a study of blood T cell repertoires in COVID-19. Assay used: immunoSEQ multiplex PCR; TCRdb lists only in-frame clones, some missing. The repertoire includes about 230,000 clones, roughly 83% of them detected once, and about 2.5% sits in the top ten. Sample: peripheral blood. These receptors all come from a woman aged 65 to 85 with active or convalescent COVID-19. Both conserved end residues are trimmed from each CDR3.

v_gene,j_gene,CDR3aa
TRBV19,TRBJ1-5,ASSTGQGFYQPQH
TRBV9,TRBJ2-5,ASSVDRVAGGLETQY
TRBV11-2,TRBJ1-3,ASSLGRAGNTIY
TRBV18,TRBJ1-1,ASSPPGADNTEAF
TRBV10-3,TRBJ1-2,AISEGREGGYT
TRBV9,TRBJ2-1,ASSVGGLTANEQF
TRBV5-4,TRBJ2-3,ASSLDEAPQGDTQY
TRBV9,TRBJ1-1,ASSAQQGADTEAF
TRBV5-1,TRBJ2-5,ASSQDRVGETQY
TRBV7-6,TRBJ1-5,ASSSDGFEPQH
TRBV6-5,TRBJ2-1,ASSHGVARDYEQF
TRBV5-4,TRBJ1-4,ASSFGQEKLF
TRBV27,TRBJ1-1,ASSSGQGRGTNTEAF
TRBV3-1/TRBV3-2,TRBJ2-1,ASAPTSSYNEQF
TRBV5-1,TRBJ1-2,ASSLGLQGAYGYT
TRBV6-1,TRBJ2-5,ASSENPAAETQY
TRBV2,TRBJ1-4,ASRTGPNEKLF
TRBV5-5,TRBJ1-5,ASSQGTANRPQH
TRBV7-9,TRBJ2-1,ASSTGTSDQF
TRBV2,TRBJ1-2,ASSGEGITRYGYT
TRBV19,TRBJ2-2,ASSIRTANTGELF
TRBV30,TRBJ2-1,AWSVWGQGGANEQF
TRBV18,TRBJ2-5,ASSPPVAETQY
TRBV2,TRBJ2-7,ASLTGDGNSYEQY
TRBV5-1,TRBJ1-2,ASSSGPRQGGGYT
TRBV5-6,TRBJ2-3,ASSLWGRGQY
TRBV28,TRBJ2-7,ASSFFLQGAHSYEQY
TRBV3-1/TRBV3-2,TRBJ2-1,ASSQVMREQF
TRBV29-1,TRBJ1-1,SVAHMSGGTEAF
TRBV7-9,TRBJ1-2,ASSPEYTGGYT
TRBV6-6,TRBJ2-2,ASSPPGGQGVFTGELF
TRBV5-1,TRBJ2-4,ASSLDWTGKNIQY
TRBV5-1,TRBJ2-3,ASSLERWLDTQY
TRBV5-1,TRBJ2-1,ASSLGGYEQF
TRBV7-8,TRBJ2-7,ASSQIDREREQY
TRBV19,TRBJ2-3,ASSIEERKDTQY
TRBV6-5,TRBJ1-3,ASSYSQGENTIY
TRBV28,TRBJ1-1,ASSLGGLDEAF
TRBV7-2,TRBJ1-1,ASSPEWGRAEAF
TRBV5-1,TRBJ2-5,ASSPGGLAGFQETQY
TRBV2,TRBJ2-1,ASILDRVGNEQF
TRBV4-2,TRBJ2-5,ASSRSGSQETQY
TRBV19,TRBJ2-5,ASSFLEETQY
TRBV4-3,TRBJ2-1,ASSQPRLAGLGNEQF
TRBV28,TRBJ2-1,ASSTVREPYNEQF
TRBV3-1/TRBV3-2,TRBJ1-1,ASSLRTGGMEAF
TRBV28,TRBJ2-5,ASRGVSETQY
TRBV5-1,TRBJ2-5,ASSLGGAQETQY
TRBV5-1,TRBJ2-1,ASSLQAGGRNEQF
TRBV7-2,TRBJ1-4,ASTADRGNEKLF
TRBV28,TRBJ1-2,ASSTQGYGYT
TRBV3-1/TRBV3-2,TRBJ2-7,ASSRTPYEQY
TRBV11-3,TRBJ2-1,ASSYAGTRGNEQF
TRBV5-1,TRBJ2-2,ASGGQGAGETGELF
TRBV9,TRBJ1-1,ASSVGHPNTEAF
TRBV3-1/TRBV3-2,TRBJ2-1,ASSLTRDEQF
TRBV2,TRBJ1-5,ASRSQGAQPQH
TRBV10-3,TRBJ1-6,AATDRADNSPLH
TRBV30,TRBJ2-1,AWSGGTSGIRSRYNEQF
TRBV5-4,TRBJ1-4,ASTPGLGSEKLF